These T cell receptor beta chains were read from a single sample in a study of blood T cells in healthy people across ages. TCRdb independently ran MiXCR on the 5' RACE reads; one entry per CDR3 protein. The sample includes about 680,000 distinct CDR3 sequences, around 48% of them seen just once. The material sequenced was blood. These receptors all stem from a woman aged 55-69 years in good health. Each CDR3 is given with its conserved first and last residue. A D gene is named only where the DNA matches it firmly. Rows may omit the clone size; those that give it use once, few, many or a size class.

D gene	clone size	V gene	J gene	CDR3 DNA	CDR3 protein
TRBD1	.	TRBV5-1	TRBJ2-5	TGCGCCAGCAGCTTGGAGGGGACAGGACAAGAGACCCAGTACTTC	CASSLEGTGQETQYF
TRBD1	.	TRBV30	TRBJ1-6	TGTGCCTGGAGTTCCCTGACAGGGTACGGTTCACCCCTCCACTTT	CAWSSLTGYGSPLHF
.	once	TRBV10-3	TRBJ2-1	TGTGCCATCAGGAGGGGGGTTGAGCAGTTCTTC	CAIRRGVEQFF
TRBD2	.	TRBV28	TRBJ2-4	TGTGCCAGCGGGACTAGCGGGACCCTAGCCAAAAACATTCAGTACTTC	CASGTSGTLAKNIQYF
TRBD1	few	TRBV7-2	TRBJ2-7	TGTGCCAGCAGCTTAGTTCGGCGGGACAGGGGCTACGAGCAGTACTTC	CASSLVRRDRGYEQYF
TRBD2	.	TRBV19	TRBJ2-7	TGTGCCAGTCCTGGTCTAGCGGGGTACTACGAGCAGTACTTC	CASPGLAGYYEQYF
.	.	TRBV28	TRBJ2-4	TGTGCCAGCAGTTTAAGAGGGGCTCAGTACTTC	CASSLRGAQYF
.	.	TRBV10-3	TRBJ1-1	TGTGCCATCAGTTTGCAGGGCGACACTGAAGCTTTCTTT	CAISLQGDTEAFF
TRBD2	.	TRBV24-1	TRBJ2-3	TGTGCCACCAGTGATTCCCGGACTAGCGGGAGTACAGATACGCAGTATTTT	CATSDSRTSGSTDTQYF
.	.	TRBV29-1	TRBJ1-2	TGCAGCGTTGAAGAGGACGTAGGAGCTAACTATGGCTACACCTTC	CSVEEDVGANYGYTF